This TCR beta chain was captured in a study of blood T cell repertoires in COVID-19 (dated by TCRdb to about 2020). For the study in its entirety: Samples covering the acute and convalescent phases of COVID-19 were provided by collaborators in the United States, Italy and Spain. The material from the prospective study consisted of cDNA or gDNA derived from T cells, B-cell-depleted T cells, or PBMCs. The dataset comprised deeply sampled blood TCRbeta repertoires from subjects exposed to, actively infected with, or recovered from COVID-19. The repertoires were made available in a free public database intended to serve as a resource for research on the immune response to SARS-CoV-2. Samples were obtained from the ongoing ImmuneRACE study (first 160 participants) and from over 1,000 subjects provided by 6 global collaborators. A de-identified subject ID, COVID-19 status, age in years and sex were almost always included in the sample metadata. Where available, HLA class I and class II types were taken from metadata supplied by the sample provider and were not determined by assay-based typing.

With regard to this clone: This receptor's antigen is unknown. No quality values exist for individual bases; no much larger clone is one base distant.

The immunoSEQ Assay, a bias-controlled multiplex PCR, was used to amplify TCRbeta CDR3 regions from genomic DNA. Per the source publication's procedure: The number of nucleated cells in each sample was estimated by amplification of reference gene primers within the assay. To quantify the absolute abundance of each unique TCRbeta CDR3 rearrangement, sequence reads were collapsed and filtered. Productive Simpson clonality was computed per sample as the square root of Simpson's diversity index over productive rearrangements. Here the immuneACCESS table is served through TCRdb, limited to in-frame sequences with V and J called. Missing clones are a known gap in these copies; in checked studies unresolved V genes cover under half, and the rest lacks a known reason. D and trimming were read from the DNA, whereas the V and J calls and clone size are those reported in that table. This sample is represented by roughly 700,000 clones; about nine tenths of them were singletons. Under 0.3% of the sample belongs to the ten largest clones.

The collaborating institutions used their own protocols to collect whole blood in K2EDTA tubes. Collaborator samples were shipped for TCRbeta analysis as frozen whole blood, isolated PBMCs, or DNA extracted from either sample type. General conclusions and limits of the study: Clinical and demographic metadata were provided uncurated, with the amount varying by source and participant.

Material for sequencing was peripheral blood. The TCR sequence derives from a young woman with acute or convalescent COVID-19.

The nucleotide sequence reads TGTGCCAGCAGCCAGGGACAGCCTGGACCCTACGAGCAGTACTTC. It specifies CASSQGQPGPYEQYF. Recombination connected TRBV21-1 to TRBJ2-7; the DNA was not compared with TRBD1, the D call given in the table. TRBV21-1 is labeled a pseudogene. Inclusive of the bounding cysteine and phenylalanine, the CDR3 is 15 residues long. This entry keeps only the CDR3 DNA: 45 bases, framed from base 1.